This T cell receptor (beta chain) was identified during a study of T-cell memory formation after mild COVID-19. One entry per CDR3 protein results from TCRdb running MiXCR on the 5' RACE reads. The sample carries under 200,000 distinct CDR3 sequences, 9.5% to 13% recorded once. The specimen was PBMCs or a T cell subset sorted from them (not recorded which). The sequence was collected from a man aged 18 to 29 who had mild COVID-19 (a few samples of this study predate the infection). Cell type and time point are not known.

The CDR3 loop is CASSQEQGSPGYTF. For the CDR3, the DNA is TGCGCCAGCAGCCAGGAACAGGGGTCCCCGGGCTACACCTTC. The genes are TRBV4-3 and TRBJ1-2, with 7 bases fitting TRBD1. V was clipped by 3 bases and J by 8 bases; unmatched bases: 9. Germline CDR1 reads LGHNA; CDR2 reads YSLEER. This CDR3 spans 14 amino acids.